The 15 T cell receptor beta chains listed next were all sequenced from one sample in a study of vaccination and CD4 T cells after COVID-19. These receptors' targets are unknown. Treatment: approximately nine-day PBMC culture with coronavirus spike peptide pools or control peptides (ViraFEST assay). Cultured CD4+ T-cell DNA underwent Oncomine TCR Beta short-read sequencing. TCRdb used MiXCR to reprocess the PCR reads, holding one entry per CDR3 protein. Of some 11,000 distinct CDR3 sequences listed, about 31% are singletons. The sample in question was CD4+ T cells from blood, cultured in vitro, obtained after SARS-CoV-2 vaccination. The receptors come from a human donor who had recovered from COVID-19.

A few counts support this clonotype. The chain combines TRBV28 with TRBJ2-3; no clear D gene. Trimming shortened V by 2 bases and J by 14 bases, and 14 bases separated the two germline ends. This CDR3 is 12 amino acids long. Germline values: CDR1 MDHEN, CDR2 SYDVKM. The CDR3 spells CASSLLSKPGYF. In DNA form, the CDR3 reads TGTGCCAGCAGTTTACTGTCTAAACCGGGGTATTTT. Together with reference TRBV28 and TRBJ2-3, the CDR3 gives the full variable domain: DVKVTQSSRYLVKRTGEKVFLECVQDMDHENMFWYRQDPGLGLRLIYFSYDVKMKEKGDIPEGYSVSREKKERFSLILESASTNQTSMYLCASSLLSKPGYFGPGTRLTVL.

The chain employs TRBV6-5 and TRBJ2-7, with D perhaps matching TRBD2 (6 bases). CDR1 is MNHEY, CDR2 SVGAGI, per germline. This CDR3 region has 15 residues. The V end lost 4 bases, the J end lost 4 bases, and 17 bases lay between the germline ends. CDR3 in amino acids: CASSSQGTSWYEQYF. DNA of the CDR3: TGTGCCAGCAGTTCCCAAGGGACTTCGTGGTACGAGCAGTACTTC.

The rearrangement joins TRBV20-1 to TRBJ1-2, with 7 bases matching TRBD1. The CDR3 spans 14 residues. Germline V CDR1 and CDR2: DFQATT, SNEGSKA (reference sequence). CDR3 residues: CSPMGQLLGYGYTF. DNA for the CDR3: TGCAGCCCGATGGGACAGTTGCTAGGCTATGGCTACACCTTC.

This clonotype was counted between two and nine times. The chain uses TRBV20-1 and TRBJ2-7; 7 bases fit TRBD1. After removal of 0 bases from V and 2 bases from J, the junction contained 7 bases not matched to a gene. CDR3 length equals 15 residues. In germline, CDR1 is DFQATT, CDR2 SNEGSKA (reference sequence). CDR3 coding DNA: TGCAGTGCTAGAGACTTGGTGGACAGGCCCTACGAGCAGTACTTC. This codes for CSARDLVDRPYEQYF.

The chain has TRBV11-2 and TRBJ2-7; 9 nucleotides align to TRBD1. CDR1 and CDR2 from the germline V gene are SGHAT and FQNNGV. The J segment lost 6 bases and the V segment lost 7 bases, leaving 13 bases of the junction unmatched. The CDR3 consists of 15 residues. CDR3 DNA: TGTGCCAGCACCCCACTGGGGGACAGGGTAGGCGAGCAGTACTTC. It is translated as CASTPLGDRVGEQYF.

The sample holds a few counts of this clonotype. The gene calls are TRBV4-3 and TRBJ2-3; D possibly matches TRBD1 or TRBD2 (6 bases each). Germline CDR1 and CDR2: LGHNA and YSLEER. The CDR3 spans 15 residues. With 4 bases removed from V and 1 base from J, the gap between germline ends came to 12 bases. The CDR3 is CASSPEGEGTDTQYF. CDR3 in DNA: TGCGCCAGCAGCCCGGAGGGGGAGGGCACAGATACGCAGTATTTT.

The chain recombines TRBV9 with TRBJ1-5, with D possibly TRBD1 on 6 matching bases. CDR1 is SGDLS, CDR2 YYNGEE, per germline. Trimming cost V 0 bases and J 9 bases, with 16 bases left between them. There are 15 residues in the CDR3. The DNA for the CDR3 is TGTGCCAGCAGCGTAGATATGGGGGCCTCAGGGCCCCAGCATTTT. As protein: CASSVDMGASGPQHF.

The rearrangement joins TRBV7-6 to TRBJ2-7; D is unclear. Germline-derived CDR1 and CDR2 are SGHVS and FNYEAQ. The V end was cut by 5 bases, the J end by 2 bases, with 16 bases between. The CDR3 covers 15 residues. The CDR3 reads CASSLQALSTYEQYF. In DNA, the CDR3 is TGTGCCAGCAGCCTCCAGGCCCTTTCGACCTACGAGCAGTACTTC.

This clonotype occurred a few times. This chain connects TRBV4-3 to TRBJ2-5, with D perhaps assigned TRBD1 or TRBD2 (6 bases each). The CDR3 runs to 14 residues. CDR1 is LGHNA and CDR2 is YSLEER in the germline V gene. Between the trimmed V and J ends, which lost 0 bases and 6 bases, there was a span of 11 bases. The CDR3 DNA sequence: TGCGCCAGCAGCCAAGATAGGGGGGTAAAGACCCAGTACTTC. It is translated as CASSQDRGVKTQYF.

The chain uses TRBV2 and TRBJ2-7, with a tentative D call TRBD2 (6 bases). Germline V gene sequence: CDR1 SNHLY, CDR2 FYNNEI. CDR3 length equals 14 residues. V dropped 8 bases and J dropped 0 bases, with 14 bases sitting between them. This chain's CDR3 is CASWGRESSYEQYF. The CDR3 DNA is TGTGCCAGCTGGGGACGGGAGAGCTCCTACGAGCAGTACTTC.

This clonotype was seen only a few times. The chain joins TRBV27 to TRBJ2-7; 11 nucleotides agree with TRBD2. CDR1 is MNHEY and CDR2 is SMNVEV in the germline V gene (reference sequence). J lost 4 bases, V lost 5 bases, and 10 bases had no gene match. The CDR3 length is 16 residues. CDR3 sequence reads: CASSQHLAGGLYEQYF. The DNA of the CDR3 is TGTGCCAGCAGTCAACACTTAGCGGGAGGGTTGTACGAGCAGTACTTC.

This clonotype has only a few counts. The chain is built from TRBV21-1 and TRBJ2-3; TRBD2 reflects the table's D call only, with no check against the DNA. TRBV21-1 is labeled a pseudogene. The CDR3 contains 17 residues. CDR3 sequence reads: CASSKARPAGIPDTQYF. CDR3 sequence (DNA): TGTGCCAGCAGCAAAGCGCGGCCAGCGGGTATCCCCGATACGCAGTATTTT.

The gene calls are TRBV7-8 and TRBJ2-7; D is perhaps TRBD1 (5 bases). Germline assignment: CDR1 SGHVS and CDR2 FQNEAQ. Between the trimmed V and J ends, which lost 5 bases and 6 bases, there was a span of 14 bases. The CDR3 covers 13 residues. The CDR3 DNA reads TGTGCCAGCAGCCTTTTCAGGGCTCCCGAGCAGTACTTC. This translates into CASSLFRAPEQYF.

This chain joins TRBV18 and TRBJ1-2; D is ambiguous. Germline V gene lookup returns CDR1 KGHSH and CDR2 LQKENI. V was cut by 0 bases and J by 8 bases, with 16 bases left in between. This CDR3 region has 15 residues. The CDR3 loop reads CASSPPTAEVRGYTF. The CDR3 DNA reads TGTGCCAGCTCACCACCGACGGCCGAGGTGAGGGGCTACACCTTC.

This clonotype was counted only a few times. This chain's CDR3 is CSASVHNEQFF. Here the CDR3 DNA reads TGCAGTGCTAGTGTGCACAATGAGCAGTTCTTC. The chain employs TRBV20-1 and TRBJ2-1; D gene unclear. The CDR3 runs to 11 residues. Trimming stripped 3 bases from V and 5 bases from J, with 5 bases between. Germline CDR1 DFQATT, CDR2 SNEGSKA (reference sequence).